This passage covers 18 T cell receptor beta chains from one sample sequenced in a study of T cells in localized non-small cell lung cancer. Clones were sequenced by immunoSEQ multiplex PCR, and TCRdb holds only the in-frame ones, with some missing. The sample has 15,000 to 20,000 clones; roughly 82% are singletons. The sample here was peripheral blood, taken before any cancer treatment. The receptors shown here come from a male donor older than 55 with stage I lung adenocarcinoma.

The chain uses TRBV11-2 and TRBJ2-5, with a weak D call TRBD1 (5 bases). CDR3 length: 13 residues. Per the germline V gene, CDR1 is SGHAT and CDR2 is FQNNGV. The V end lost 3 bases, the J end lost 2 bases, and 7 bases lay between the germline ends. CDR3: CASSFDRQETQYF. CDR3 coding DNA: TGTGCCAGCAGCTTTGACAGACAAGAGACCCAGTACTTC.

V is TRBV12-5 and J is TRBJ2-6, with TRBD1 matching over 9 bases. CDR1 is LGHNT, CDR2 FRNRAP, per germline. The CDR3 extends over 18 amino acids. V shed 3 bases and J 0 bases; nucleotides not matched to a gene: 6. CDR3 sequence (DNA): TGTGCTAGTGGTTTTGGGACAGGGTTCAGCTCTGGGGCCAACGTCCTGACTTTC. It specifies CASGFGTGFSSGANVLTF.

This chain joins TRBV5-1 and TRBJ1-1; no clear D gene. Germline loops: CDR1 SGHRS, CDR2 YFSETQ. The CDR3 is 14 amino acids. V was pared by 0 bases and J by 1 base, with 7 bases between. The CDR3 bases are TGCGCCAGCAGCTTGGGCCAGTCGAACACTGAAGCTTTCTTT. Its protein is CASSLGQSNTEAFF.

This rearrangement joins TRBV4-1 to TRBJ1-2, with TRBD1 as a possible D gene (5 bases). Germline V gene data show CDR1 as MGHRA and CDR2 as YSYEKL. The V gene lost 4 bases and the J gene lost 5 bases, with 17 bases spanning the gap. This CDR3 has 15 amino acids. CDR3 sequence (DNA): TGCGCCAGCAGCCTTTTCGACCAGGGTGTATATGGCTACACCTTC. Amino acids: CASSLFDQGVYGYTF.

The CDR3 DNA follows: TGTGCCAGCTCACCACAGAACTACGAGCAGTACTTC. Amino acids: CASSPQNYEQYF. The chain couples TRBV18 to TRBJ2-7, with unresolved D. The V end lost 1 base, the J end lost 3 bases, and 4 bases lay between the germline ends. The CDR3 is made up of 12 amino acids. CDR1 is KGHSH, CDR2 LQKENI, per germline.

V gene TRBV6-6 combines with J gene TRBJ1-2, with TRBD1 matching 7 bases. The CDR3 has 12 amino acids. V was clipped by 6 bases and J by 8 bases; unmatched bases: 6. Germline V CDR1 and CDR2: MNHNY, SVGAGI (reference sequence). In nucleotides, the CDR3 is TGTGCCAGCAGCTCGGACAGGAGCGGCTACACCTTC. Protein: CASSSDRSGYTF.

The chain is built from TRBV4-1 and TRBJ1-1; 12 bases fit TRBD1. Per germline, CDR1 MGHRA and CDR2 YSYEKL. The J segment lost 8 bases and the V segment lost 3 bases, leaving 7 bases of the junction unmatched. The CDR3 has 15 residues. Written as DNA, the CDR3 is TGCGCCAGCAGCCAGTATACCGGGACAGGGGGCGAAGCTTTCTTT. Protein: CASSQYTGTGGEAFF.

The chain links TRBV5-8 to TRBJ1-4; no reliable D call. The CDR3 spans 14 residues. The germline V and J ends were trimmed by 4 bases and 3 bases, with 10 bases remaining between them. Germline V lookup: CDR1 SGHTS, CDR2 YDEGEE. This CDR3 reads CASSRGPANEKLFF. The CDR3 bases are TGTGCCAGCAGCCGTGGGCCGGCTAATGAAAAACTGTTTTTT.

The chain is built from TRBV7-9 and TRBJ1-5; 11 bases fit TRBD1. The CDR3 spans 16 residues. CDR1 is SEHNR, CDR2 FQNEAQ, per germline (reference sequence). V shed 5 bases, J shed 7 bases, and the junction held 10 bases outside the gene matches. In nucleotides, the CDR3 is TGTGCCAGCAGCCTGGGGCGGGGACAGGGGGTCCAGCCCCAGCATTTT. It yields the protein CASSLGRGQGVQPQHF.

This chain connects TRBV6-6 to TRBJ2-3; D tentatively fits TRBD1 or TRBD2 (6 bases each). The CDR3 totals 15 residues. Germline V lookup: CDR1 MNHNY, CDR2 SVGAGI (reference sequence). V was cut by 5 bases and J by 4 bases, with 16 bases left in between. The CDR3 region is CASSQRIRGADTQYF. The DNA of the CDR3 is TGTGCCAGCAGTCAAAGGATTAGGGGGGCAGATACGCAGTATTTT.

This clone ranks as medium-sized. The V call is TRBV11-2, the J call TRBJ2-1; tentative D call: TRBD2 (5 bases). In germline, CDR1 is SGHAT, CDR2 FQNNGV. The germline V and J ends were trimmed by 2 bases and 7 bases, with 6 bases remaining between them. CDR3 length: 12 residues. CDR3 region: CASSLTGNEQFF. CDR3 coding DNA: TGTGCCAGCAGCTTAACGGGGAATGAGCAGTTCTTC.

This clone was seen just once. The J gene is TRBJ2-7, the V gene TRBV9; the D gene is possibly TRBD1 (6 bases). CDR1 and CDR2 (germline): SGDLS, YYNGEE. Trimming removed 0 bases at V and 2 bases at J, with 9 bases between. The CDR3 consists of 14 residues. The CDR3 nucleotides are TGTGCCAGCAGCGTAGGACAGGTTACCTACGAGCAGTACTTC. Amino acid sequence: CASSVGQVTYEQYF.

The chain uses TRBV6-6 and TRBJ1-2; TRBD1 aligns across 8 bases. This CDR3 is 12 amino acids long. V shed 7 bases, J shed 7 bases, and the junction held 5 bases outside the gene matches. Germline V gene data show CDR1 as MNHNY and CDR2 as SVGAGI (reference sequence). The CDR3 spells CASIGQGSGYTF. In nucleotides, the CDR3 is TGTGCCAGCATCGGACAGGGATCTGGCTACACCTTC.

The chain joins TRBV5-4 to TRBJ2-7, with TRBD2 matching 7 bases. J gave up 0 bases and V 6 bases, and 6 bases lay outside the gene matches. The CDR3 is made up of 14 amino acids. The V gene's germline CDR1 is SGHNT and CDR2 YYREEE (reference sequence). CDR3 bases: TGTGCCAGCAATACAGGCGGGGGCTCCTACGAGCAGTACTTC. It is translated as CASNTGGGSYEQYF.

This clone was picked up one time. This chain links TRBV5-6 with TRBJ2-1; 9 positions agree with TRBD1. The junction had 4 bases not matched to a gene; V was cut back by 1 base and J by 8 bases. This CDR3 comprises 14 residues. From germline, CDR1 is SGHDT and CDR2 YYEEEE. CDR3 protein: CASSLYRGLDEQFF. CDR3 coding DNA: TGTGCCAGCAGCTTGTACAGGGGGCTAGATGAGCAGTTCTTC.

The CDR3 bases are TGCGCCAGCAGTGACCCGGCGGGGACCCAGTACTTC. Translation: CASSDPAGTQYF. The chain combines TRBV10-2 with TRBJ2-5, with D perhaps matching TRBD2 (5 bases). The germline V and J ends were trimmed by 3 bases and 7 bases, with 9 bases remaining between them. The CDR3 contains 12 residues. Germline CDR1 WSHSY, CDR2 SAAADI.

By proportion, this clone is medium-sized. J is TRBJ2-7 and V is TRBV4-1; D is undetermined. The germline V gene has CDR1 MGHRA and CDR2 YSYEKL. Deletions cut 0 bases from V and 1 base from J, with 10 bases between. This CDR3 region has 15 residues. CDR3 nucleotides: TGCGCCAGCAGCCAAGAAAAGGCCTGGTCCTACGAGCAGTACTTC. Translation: CASSQEKAWSYEQYF.

The chain employs TRBV11-2 and TRBJ2-3, with D maybe TRBD2 (6 bases). Germline CDR1 is SGHAT and CDR2 is FQNNGV. Trimming left V 1 base short and J 6 bases short, with 11 bases between. CDR3 length: 14 residues. Here the CDR3 reads CASSLGRGADTQYF. The CDR3 DNA reads TGTGCCAGCAGCTTAGGGCGGGGAGCCGATACGCAGTATTTT.